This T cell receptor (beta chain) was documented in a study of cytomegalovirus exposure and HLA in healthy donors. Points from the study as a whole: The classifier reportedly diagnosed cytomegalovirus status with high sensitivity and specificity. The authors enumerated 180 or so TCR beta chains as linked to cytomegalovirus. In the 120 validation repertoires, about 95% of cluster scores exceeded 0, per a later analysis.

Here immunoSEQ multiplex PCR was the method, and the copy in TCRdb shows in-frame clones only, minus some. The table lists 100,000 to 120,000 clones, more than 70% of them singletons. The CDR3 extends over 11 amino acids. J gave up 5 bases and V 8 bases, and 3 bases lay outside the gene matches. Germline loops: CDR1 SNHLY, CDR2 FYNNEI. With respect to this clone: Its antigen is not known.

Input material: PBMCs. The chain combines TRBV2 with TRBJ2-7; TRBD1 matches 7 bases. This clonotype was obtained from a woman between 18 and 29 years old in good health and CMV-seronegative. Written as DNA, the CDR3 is TGTGCCAGCCAAACAGGGGACGAGCAGTACTTC. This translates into CASQTGDEQYF.